This T cell receptor (beta chain) was captured in a study of cytomegalovirus exposure and HLA in healthy donors. PCR employed 60 Vbeta and 13 Jbeta primers. Generated by immunoSEQ multiplex PCR, the TCRdb table keeps only in-frame clones and is missing some. The sample includes around 200,000 clones, 65% to 90% of them seen just once. V was pared by 1 base and J by 5 bases, with 5 bases of the junction left unmatched. This CDR3 has 14 residues. The germline gives CDR1 SGHNT, CDR2 YYREEE (reference sequence). Study outcomes and limitations: As a later analysis revealed, most CMV-associated TCR beta chains appeared HLA-restricted. According to an earlier analysis, most TCR beta V segments yielded productive rearrangements about 87% or about 30% of the time.

For this clone: Antigen: not known.

What was sequenced was PBMCs. The TCR comes from a girl under 10 years old in good health and CMV-seropositive. The rearrangement uses TRBV5-4 and TRBJ2-5; 7 positions agree with TRBD2. The CDR3 reads CASSLSLGGETQYF. CDR3 nucleotides: TGTGCCAGCAGCTTGAGTTTGGGAGGGGAGACCCAGTACTTC. The full variable domain, its missing parts supplied by reference TRBV5-4 and TRBJ2-5, is ETGVTQSPTHLIKTRGQQVTLRCSSQSGHNTVSWYQQALGQGPQFIFQYYREEENGRGNFPPRFSGLQFPNYSSELNVNALELDDSALYLCASSLSLGGETQYFGPGTRLLVL.